This entry lists 14 T cell receptor beta chains sequenced from one sample in a study of OX40 agonist ivuxolimab in advanced cancers. Assay: immunoSEQ multiplex PCR; the TCRdb copy retains only in-frame clones and omits some. The table has around 84,000 clones, roughly 94% seen once. Here the sequenced sample was CD4+ or CD8+ T cells sorted from blood, taken in a trial of the OX40 agonist ivuxolimab. These receptors were collected from an adult with an advanced solid tumor such as melanoma, head and neck, liver or kidney cancer.

V and J are TRBV4-2 and TRBJ2-7, with 9 bases lining up with TRBD1. Germline V CDR1 and CDR2: LGHNA, YNFKEQ. The CDR3 loop spans 15 amino acids. Losses at the gene ends were 0 bases for V and 4 bases for J; bases not matched to a gene: 4. Here the CDR3 reads CASSQEWDRVYEQYF. The CDR3 DNA follows: TGTGCCAGCAGCCAAGAATGGGACAGGGTGTACGAGCAGTACTTC.

The chain recombines TRBV29-1 with TRBJ2-7; 11 bases align to TRBD2. Germline V CDR1 and CDR2: SQVTM, ANQGSEA. The CDR3 is 13 residues long. V shed 5 bases, J shed 5 bases, and the junction held 5 bases outside the gene matches. The CDR3 DNA follows: TGCAGCGTTATAACTAGCGGGAGAAACGAGCAGTACTTC. Amino acids: CSVITSGRNEQYF.

The chain combines TRBV25-1 with TRBJ2-7, with 9 bases that match TRBD1. J was trimmed by 3 bases and V by 7 bases; bases with no gene match: 4. The CDR3 runs 13 residues. Germline V gene lookup returns CDR1 MGHDK and CDR2 SYGVNS. DNA of the CDR3: TGTGCCAGCAAGAGACAGGGGGACTACGAGCAGTACTTC. Its translation: CASKRQGDYEQYF.

The chain combines TRBV5-1 with TRBJ2-1; D remains ambiguous. The germline CDR1 and CDR2 sequences are SGHRS and YFSETQ. CDR3 size: 13 residues. V gave up 2 bases and J gave up 8 bases, with 11 bases separating them. The CDR3 here is CASSLSFLDEQFF. The CDR3 nucleotides read TGCGCCAGCAGCTTATCCTTCCTGGATGAGCAGTTCTTC.

The rearrangement joins TRBV15 to TRBJ1-5; 7 bases agree with TRBD1. CDR1 and CDR2 (germline): LNHNV, YYDKDF (reference sequence). There are 14 residues in the CDR3. With 2 bases clipped from V and 6 bases from J, the junction kept 4 bases outside the gene matches. The CDR3 nucleotides are TGTGCCACCAGCAGAAGGGGGCAGGGTCAGCCCCAGCATTTT. Translating it yields CATSRRGQGQPQHF.

The chain carries TRBV18 and TRBJ1-3; D unresolved. Germline-derived CDR1 and CDR2 are KGHSH and LQKENI. The CDR3 runs 14 residues. With 3 bases removed from V and 0 bases from J, the gap between germline ends came to 6 bases. CDR3 region: CASSPVPSGNTIYF. The CDR3 nucleotides read TGTGCCAGCTCACCCGTCCCCTCTGGAAACACCATATATTTT. Filled out from reference TRBV18 and TRBJ1-3, the complete variable domain reads NAGVMQNPRHLVRRRGQEARLRCSPMKGHSHVYWYRQLPEEGLKFMVYLQKENIIDESGMPKERFSAEFPKEGPSILRIQQVVRGDSAAYFCASSPVPSGNTIYFGEGSWLTVV.

The chain couples TRBV13 to TRBJ2-2, with 8 bases identical to TRBD2. Trimming removed 10 bases from V and 9 bases from J; junction bases left unmatched: 7. Germline V gives CDR1 PRHDT, CDR2 FYEKMQ (reference sequence). CDR3 length: 12 amino acids. The CDR3 coding sequence is TGTGCCACCACTAGCGGCCTTAGGGAGCTGTTTTTT. Its translation: CATTSGLRELFF.

The J gene is TRBJ2-7, the V gene TRBV13, with a weak D call TRBD1 (7 bases). V was trimmed by 5 bases and J by 9 bases, leaving 17 bases between them. This CDR3 is built from 13 residues. CDR1 PRHDT and CDR2 FYEKMQ come from the germline V gene (reference sequence). DNA for the CDR3: TGTGCCAGCAGCCCTGGAGGGGGCCACGGGCAGTACTTC. Translation: CASSPGGGHGQYF.

The count of this clone is one. The chain employs TRBV19 and TRBJ2-7; 8 bases agree with TRBD1. CDR3 length equals 13 residues. The trim removed 8 bases at V and 1 base at J, leaving 4 bases unmatched. Germline CDR1 and CDR2: LNHDA and SQIVND (reference sequence). The CDR3 sequence: CASSRTGSYEQYF. In DNA, the CDR3 is TGTGCCAGTTCCCGGACAGGGTCCTACGAGCAGTACTTC. The entire variable domain, with the rest obtained from reference TRBV19 and TRBJ2-7, is as follows: DGGITQSPKYLFRKEGQNVTLSCEQNLNHDAMYWYRQDPGQGLRLIYYSQIVNDFQKGDIAEGYSVSREKKESFPLTVTSAQKNPTAFYLCASSRTGSYEQYFGPGTRLTVT.

This rearrangement joins TRBV10-1 to TRBJ2-2, with D tentatively TRBD1 (8 bases). V was clipped by 5 bases and J by 1 base, with 11 bases between them. The CDR3 contains 15 residues. The germline V gene encodes CDR1 WNHNN and CDR2 SYGVQD (reference sequence). For the CDR3, the DNA is TGCGCCAGCAGTAGCGGGACAGGGAACACCGGGGAGCTGTTTTTT. Encoded protein: CASSSGTGNTGELFF.

This chain joins TRBV4-1 and TRBJ2-1, with TRBD2 identical over 12 bases. The CDR3 spans 17 residues. Unmatched junction bases numbered 6, after V lost 0 bases and J lost 6 bases. Germline CDR1 reads MGHRA; CDR2 reads YSYEKL. In nucleotides, the CDR3 is TGCGCCAGCAGCCAAGAACTAGCGGGAGGCACGGGCAATGAGCAGTTCTTC. Translating gives CASSQELAGGTGNEQFF.

The chain joins TRBV13 to TRBJ2-2; D assignment may be TRBD1 or TRBD2 (6 bases each). The CDR3 has 16 residues. Germline-derived CDR1 and CDR2 are PRHDT and FYEKMQ (reference sequence). Trimming removed 5 bases at V and 6 bases at J, with 19 bases between. CDR3 in amino acids: CASSQWGAGNPGELFF. In nucleotides, the CDR3 is TGTGCCAGCAGCCAATGGGGGGCCGGGAATCCCGGGGAGCTGTTTTTT.

This chain links TRBV2 with TRBJ2-7; D is possibly TRBD1 (6 bases). CDR3 length: 15 amino acids. CDR1 is SNHLY, CDR2 FYNNEI, per germline. The V and J ends lost 2 bases and 3 bases respectively, with 14 bases between them. CDR3 amino acids: CASSESGTTNYEQYF. CDR3 DNA sequence: TGTGCCAGCAGTGAATCGGGGACAACCAACTACGAGCAGTACTTC. The variable domain in full, completed from reference TRBV2 and TRBJ2-7, reads EPEVTQTPSHQVTQMGQEVILRCVPISNHLYFYWYRQILGQKVEFLVSFYNNEISEKSEIFDDQFSVERPDGSNFTLKIRSTKLEDSAMYFCASSESGTTNYEQYFGPGTRLTVT.

This CDR3 is CASTRLAGGGNEQFF. The CDR3 DNA sequence: TGCGCCAGCACCAGACTAGCGGGAGGGGGAAATGAGCAGTTCTTC. V gene TRBV23-1 combines with J gene TRBJ2-1; 14 nucleotides align to TRBD2. TRBV23-1 is flagged as an ORF with uncertain function. The J segment lost 7 bases and the V segment lost 7 bases, leaving 6 bases of the junction unmatched. The length of the CDR3 is 15 residues.